This TCR beta chain was sequenced during a study of blood T cell repertoires in COVID-19. Looking at the study overall: Sources were T cells, B-cell-depleted T cells, or PBMCs; the material itself was cDNA or gDNA.

Participants, about 18 to 90 years old, spanned about 26 US areas. Participant-given clinical history determined each cohort assignment. Each exposed participant met a COVID-19 case in the 2 weeks preceding study entry. Germline CDR1 reads LGHNA; CDR2 reads YSLEER. The length of the CDR3 is 15 residues. The V and J ends lost 2 bases and 0 bases respectively, with 8 bases between them. Profiling relied on immunoSEQ multiplex PCR, and the TCRdb table lists in-frame clones only, not all of them. The data contain about 320,000 clones, roughly nine tenths of them singletons. The rearrangement joins TRBV4-3 to TRBJ1-5, with a weak D call TRBD1 (5 bases). Sequencing was performed on PBMCs or T cells enriched from blood (not recorded which). This TCR was sampled from a woman younger than 45 who had been exposed to COVID-19. The CDR3 protein is CASSQLTGSNQPQHF. The CDR3 DNA reads as TGCGCCAGCAGCCAATTAACAGGTAGCAATCAGCCCCAGCATTTT.